This TCR beta chain was captured by sequencing in a study of T cell changes during pregnancy in multiple sclerosis. Trimming took 5 bases from V and 5 from J; bases not matched to a gene: 8. Germline CDR1 reads SNHLY; CDR2 reads FYNNEI. The CDR3 spans 15 residues. Using immunoSEQ multiplex PCR, the repertoire was profiled, and TCRdb retains in-frame clones only, with some absent. The table lists tens of thousands of clones, 88% of them singletons. The source of this sequence is a female donor with multiple sclerosis, enrolled in a pregnancy study. V usage is TRBV2 and J usage is TRBJ2-3, with TRBD1 matching over 9 bases. This material consisted of CD4+ T cells from peripheral blood mononuclear cells, taken before pregnancy. The CDR3 protein is CASSLEQGAGDTQYF. The CDR3 nucleotides are TGTGCCAGCAGTCTAGAACAGGGGGCGGGAGATACGCAGTATTTT.